These 16 T cell receptor beta chains originate from one sample sequenced in a study of glioma-infiltrating T cells. Amplification of TCR alpha and beta CDR3 regions from RNA used iRepertoire nested multiplex PCR. TCRdb reanalysed the multiplex PCR reads using MiXCR and keeps one entry per CDR3 protein. The table lists 110,000 or so distinct CDR3 sequences, approximately 26% of them singletons. Sequences were obtained from glioma tissue, nonneoplastic brain tissue, or PBMCs (not recorded which). Receptors were obtained from a human donor with low-grade glioma or glioblastoma, undergoing nonglioma brain surgery, or in good health (not recorded which).

This clonotype appeared many times. The chain joins TRBV2 to TRBJ2-1, with 9 bases identical to TRBD1. Germline V gene sequence: CDR1 SNHLY, CDR2 FYNNEI. After removal of 8 bases from V and 6 bases from J, the junction contained 11 bases not matched to a gene. The CDR3 spans 15 residues. The CDR3 bases are TGTGCCAGCCAGCCGGGACAGGGACGATCCAATGAGCAGTTCTTC. It encodes CASQPGQGRSNEQFF. The variable domain in full, completed from reference TRBV2 and TRBJ2-1, reads EPEVTQTPSHQVTQMGQEVILRCVPISNHLYFYWYRQILGQKVEFLVSFYNNEISEKSEIFDDQFSVERPDGSNFTLKIRSTKLEDSAMYFCASQPGQGRSNEQFFGPGTRLTVL.

This clonotype was picked up many times. The chain recombines TRBV27 with TRBJ2-1; D call uncertain. V shed 5 bases and J shed 4 bases, with 9 bases lying between them. The germline V gene encodes CDR1 MNHEY and CDR2 SMNVEV (reference sequence). The length of the CDR3 is 13 residues. The CDR3 spells CASSPPQYNEQFF. In nucleotides, the CDR3 is TGTGCCAGCAGTCCACCCCAATACAATGAGCAGTTCTTC.

For this clonotype: This may arise from a read error, as a much more abundant clone is one base away. The gene calls are TRBV2 and TRBJ2-7; weak D call: TRBD1 (6 bases). There are 14 residues in the CDR3. The V gene's germline CDR1 is SNHLY and CDR2 FYNNEI. V lost 4 bases to trimming and J lost 6 bases, with 16 bases between them. The CDR3 protein is CASSASRQAGEQYF. In DNA form, the CDR3 reads TGTGCCAGCAGTGCCTCGAGACAGGCAGGCGAGCAGTACTTC.

At least ten counts were recorded for this clonotype. At one end the junction does not follow the germline gene, possibly because of a read error. This chain links TRBV5-1 with TRBJ2-3; unclear D gene. The length of the CDR3 is 13 residues. The germline CDR1 and CDR2 sequences are SGHRS and YFSETQ. CDR3 region: CASSLGSTDTQYF. The CDR3 nucleotides are TGTGCCAGCAGCTTAGGGAGCACAGATACGCAGTATTTT.

This clonotype was counted at least ten times. This chain uses TRBV10-2 with TRBJ2-1; D might be TRBD1 or TRBD2, each matching 6 bases. The CDR3 is 13 amino acids. The germline CDR1 and CDR2 sequences are WSHSY and SAAADI. The CDR3 protein is CVVGGPYFNEQFF. For the CDR3, the DNA is TGCGTCGTGGGGGGCCCCTACTTCAATGAGCAGTTCTTC.

This chain uses TRBV30 with TRBJ1-2; D is possibly TRBD1 (6 bases). Germline V gene sequence: CDR1 GTSNPN, CDR2 SVGIG (reference sequence). This CDR3 has 16 residues. V was shortened by 4 bases and J by 0 bases, with 18 bases between the two germline ends. The CDR3 region is CAWNQLDRDTNYGYTF. CDR3 sequence (DNA): TGTGCCTGGAACCAACTCGACCGGGACACTAACTATGGCTACACCTTC. The full variable domain, completed using reference TRBV30 and TRBJ1-2, is SQTIHQWPATLVQPVGSPLSLECTVEGTSNPNLYWYRQAAGRGLQLLFYSVGIGQISSEVPQNLSASRPQDRQFILSSKKLLLSDSGFYLCAWNQLDRDTNYGYTFGSGTRLTVV.

The rearrangement joins TRBV5-1 to TRBJ1-4; D not certain. The V and J ends lost 4 bases and 0 bases respectively, with 7 bases between them. Germline V lookup: CDR1 SGHRS, CDR2 YFSETQ. The CDR3 extends over 14 amino acids. CDR3 DNA sequence: TGCGCCAGCAGCCCCGAGGCAACTAATGAAAAACTGTTTTTT. Translation gives CASSPEATNEKLFF.

The chain links TRBV6-6 to TRBJ1-5, with D perhaps matching TRBD1 (5 bases). This CDR3 contains 12 residues. CDR1 is MNHNY, CDR2 SVGAGI, per germline (reference sequence). The V and J ends lost 6 bases and 9 bases respectively, with 12 bases between them. The CDR3 nucleotides are TGTGCCAGCAGAGGAGGGACTGGGCCCCAGCATTTT. This sequence encodes CASRGGTGPQHF.

This clonotype was observed at least ten times. The V call is TRBV6-1, the J call TRBJ1-4; D ambiguous. The germline V and J ends were trimmed by 6 bases and 8 bases, with 7 bases remaining between them. CDR1 is MNHNS, CDR2 SASEGT, per germline. This CDR3 contains 11 residues. This chain's CDR3 is CASSPLEKLFF. The CDR3 bases are TGTGCCAGCAGCCCCCTCGAAAAACTGTTTTTT.

This clonotype has just one count. The chain joins TRBV29-1 to TRBJ2-1, with 7 bases fitting TRBD1. V shed 3 bases and J 4 bases; nucleotides not matched to a gene: 6. Germline CDR1 reads SQVTM; CDR2 reads ANQGSEA. The CDR3 runs 14 residues. CDR3 DNA sequence: TGCAGCGTTGACGGGACAGCAGTATACAATGAGCAGTTCTTC. It encodes CSVDGTAVYNEQFF.

The J gene is TRBJ1-1, the V gene TRBV29-1, with a weak D call TRBD1 (6 bases). Trimming shortened V by 0 bases and J by 1 base, and 9 bases separated the two germline ends. The germline V gene encodes CDR1 SQVTM and CDR2 ANQGSEA. This CDR3 region has 14 residues. CDR3: CSVEELRGNTEAFF. CDR3 coding DNA: TGCAGCGTTGAAGAGCTCAGGGGGAACACTGAAGCTTTCTTT.

This clonotype has more than one count but fewer than ten. A much larger clone differs by one base, so this may be a read error. Here the CDR3 omits its conserved ending phenylalanine or tryptophan, so a read error is the likely source. The J gene is TRBJ2-1, the V gene TRBV7-7; 10 bases align to TRBD1. The CDR3 contains 14 residues. Germline V gene data show CDR1 as SSHAT and CDR2 as FNYEAQ (reference sequence). With 4 bases clipped from V and 10 bases from J, the junction kept 7 bases outside the gene matches. The CDR3 loop reads CASSSLTGGREQFL. For the CDR3, the DNA is TGTGCCAGCAGCTCCTTGACAGGGGGCAGGGAGCAGTTCCTC.

This clonotype occurred many times. The chain recombines TRBV6-5 with TRBJ1-4; TRBD1 agrees at 9 bases. This CDR3 is 15 amino acids long. The V and J ends lost 0 bases and 6 bases, in that order; junction bases with no gene match: 2. Germline V gene sequence: CDR1 MNHEY, CDR2 SVGAGI. The CDR3 sequence: CASSYSGTGYEKLFF. CDR3 DNA: TGTGCCAGCAGTTACTCTGGGACAGGGTATGAAAAACTGTTTTTT.

This clonotype has just a few counts. This chain links TRBV11-2 with TRBJ2-4, with TRBD2 matching over 9 bases. There are 19 residues in the CDR3. After removal of 5 bases from V and 0 bases from J, the junction contained 14 bases not matched to a gene. Germline CDR1 SGHAT, CDR2 FQNNGV. In DNA form, the CDR3 reads TGTGCCAGCAGCCACCTTGCGGGAGGGGGGTTGTTAGCCAAAAACATTCAGTACTTC. It specifies CASSHLAGGGLLAKNIQYF.

This clonotype was seen at least ten times. The chain couples TRBV20-1 to TRBJ1-5; 7 nucleotides match TRBD1. Trimming cost V 6 bases and J 4 bases; bases outside gene matches: 12. This CDR3 contains 15 residues. The germline V gene has CDR1 DFQATT and CDR2 SNEGSKA (reference sequence). The CDR3 reads CSAPKGATGNQPQHF. CDR3 nucleotide sequence: TGCAGTGCCCCGAAGGGGGCCACAGGGAATCAGCCCCAGCATTTT.

This clonotype was observed many times. The chain employs TRBV28 and TRBJ2-1; D gene ambiguous. Trimming removed 2 bases at V and 7 bases at J, with 6 bases between. The CDR3 covers 12 residues. Germline V gene sequence: CDR1 MDHEN, CDR2 SYDVKM. The CDR3 sequence: CASSLTQNEQFF. The CDR3 DNA reads TGTGCCAGCAGTTTAACCCAGAATGAGCAGTTCTTC.